This entry lists 9 T cell receptor beta chains sequenced from one sample in a study of cytomegalovirus exposure and HLA in healthy donors. The PCR ran on 60 Vbeta and 13 Jbeta primers. Sequencing was performed with immunoSEQ multiplex PCR; in TCRdb, only in-frame clones are kept and a portion is missing. The data contain about 110,000 clones, 69% of them singletons. Sequenced: PBMCs. The receptors here all came from a woman between 65 and 79 years old in good health and CMV-seropositive.

The chain joins TRBV10-3 to TRBJ1-4; TRBD1 might be the D (6 bases). The germline CDR1 and CDR2 sequences are ENHRY and SYGVKD. V was trimmed by 3 bases and J by 0 bases, leaving 11 bases between them. The CDR3 sequence is 16 residues long. The CDR3 protein is CAISDGGLSTNEKLFF. The CDR3 coding sequence is TGTGCCATCAGTGATGGGGGCCTGTCAACTAATGAAAAACTGTTTTTT.

V and J are TRBV30 and TRBJ1-1; 7 nucleotides line up with TRBD1. Unmatched junction bases numbered 13, after V lost 5 bases and J lost 10 bases. The length of the CDR3 is 13 residues. Looked up from germline, CDR1 is GTSNPN and CDR2 is SVGIG (reference sequence). CDR3 region: CAWDRVNRLRAFF. In nucleotides, the CDR3 is TGTGCCTGGGACAGGGTAAACCGACTTCGAGCTTTCTTT.

The chain couples TRBV5-1 to TRBJ2-3, with D possibly TRBD1 on 6 matching bases. This CDR3 region has 15 residues. Germline V gene data show CDR1 as SGHRS and CDR2 as YFSETQ. V was pared by 1 base and J by 2 bases, with 11 bases between. The CDR3 DNA sequence: TGCGCCAGCAGCTTGCAACAGGGATACACAGATACGCAGTATTTT. Amino acid sequence: CASSLQQGYTDTQYF.

This clone was seen more than once but under ten times. The gene calls are TRBV5-1 and TRBJ1-6, with D uncertain. Germline V gives CDR1 SGHRS, CDR2 YFSETQ. The ends were cut back, 0 bases at V and 8 bases at J, with 9 bases in the middle. This CDR3 has 14 residues. The chain's CDR3 is CASSLGREDSPLHF. CDR3 sequence (DNA): TGCGCCAGCAGCTTGGGGAGGGAAGATTCACCCCTCCACTTT.

This chain joins TRBV5-1 and TRBJ2-7; D remains unclear. Trimming took 3 bases from V and 10 from J, leaving 17 bases between them. Germline V CDR1 and CDR2: SGHRS, YFSETQ. The length of the CDR3 is 13 residues. In DNA form, the CDR3 reads TGCGCCAGCAGCTCGGCCCCGACTTGGATACAGTACTTC. As protein: CASSSAPTWIQYF.

This sequence joins TRBV30 and TRBJ2-7; 13 bases align to TRBD2. This CDR3 contains 14 residues. The V gene end was trimmed by 3 bases and the J gene end by 5 bases; junction bases not matched to a gene: 4. CDR1 and CDR2 from the germline V gene are GTSNPN and SVGIG (reference sequence). CDR3 coding DNA: TGTGCCTGGAGGACTAGCGGGGGGACCAACGAGCAGTACTTC. This gives the protein CAWRTSGGTNEQYF.

V and J are TRBV19 and TRBJ2-5; 11 bases are shared with TRBD2. The germline gives CDR1 LNHDA, CDR2 SQIVND (reference sequence). Germline trimming cut 4 bases from V and 1 base from J; bases unmatched to any gene: 5. This CDR3 is 16 amino acids long. The CDR3, as DNA: TGTGCCAGTAGTACCCTAGCGGGGGGACTCCAAGAGACCCAGTACTTC. Encoded protein: CASSTLAGGLQETQYF.

The chain joins TRBV2 to TRBJ2-3; D is perhaps TRBD1 (6 bases). The CDR3 has 14 residues. V was shortened by 4 bases and J by 3 bases, with 11 bases between the two germline ends. From germline, CDR1 is SNHLY and CDR2 FYNNEI. Written as DNA, the CDR3 is TGTGCCAGCAGTGTGGGGACAAAGACAGATACGCAGTATTTT. It codes for CASSVGTKTDTQYF.

The chain couples TRBV13 to TRBJ2-5; no firm D call. This CDR3 spans 13 amino acids. CDR1 and CDR2 (germline): PRHDT, FYEKMQ (reference sequence). Between the trimmed V and J ends, which lost 2 bases and 4 bases, there was a span of 8 bases. The CDR3 DNA reads as TGTGCCAGCAGCTTAAAGCTCGGAGAGACCCAGTACTTC. This encodes CASSLKLGETQYF.